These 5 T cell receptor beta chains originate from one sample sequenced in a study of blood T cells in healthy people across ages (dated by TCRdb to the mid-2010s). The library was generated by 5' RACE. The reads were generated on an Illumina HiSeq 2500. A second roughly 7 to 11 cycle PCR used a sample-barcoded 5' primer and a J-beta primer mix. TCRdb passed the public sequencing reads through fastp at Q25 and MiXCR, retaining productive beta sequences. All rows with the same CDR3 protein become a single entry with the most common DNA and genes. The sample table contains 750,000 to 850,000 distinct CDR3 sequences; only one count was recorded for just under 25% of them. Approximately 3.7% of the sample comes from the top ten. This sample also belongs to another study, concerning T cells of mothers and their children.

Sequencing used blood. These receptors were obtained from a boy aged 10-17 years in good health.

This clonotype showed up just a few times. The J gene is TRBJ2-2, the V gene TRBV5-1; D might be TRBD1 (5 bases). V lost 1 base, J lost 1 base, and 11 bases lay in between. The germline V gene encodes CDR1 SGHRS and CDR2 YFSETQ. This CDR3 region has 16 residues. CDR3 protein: CASSLMSGQNTGELFF. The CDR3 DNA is TGCGCCAGCAGCTTGATGTCCGGACAGAACACCGGGGAGCTGTTTTTT.

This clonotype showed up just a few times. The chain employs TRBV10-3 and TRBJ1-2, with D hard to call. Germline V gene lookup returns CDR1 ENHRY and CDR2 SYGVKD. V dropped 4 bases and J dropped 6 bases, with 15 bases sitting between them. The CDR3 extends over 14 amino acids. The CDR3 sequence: CAISAEGSEHGYTF. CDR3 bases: TGTGCCATCAGTGCGGAAGGCTCTGAGCATGGCTACACCTTC.

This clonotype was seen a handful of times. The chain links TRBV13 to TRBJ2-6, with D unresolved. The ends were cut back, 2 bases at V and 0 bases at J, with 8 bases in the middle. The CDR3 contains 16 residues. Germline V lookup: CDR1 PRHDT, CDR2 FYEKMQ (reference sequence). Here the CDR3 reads CASSLFGRSGANVLTF. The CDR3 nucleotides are TGTGCCAGCAGCTTATTCGGACGCTCTGGGGCCAACGTCCTGACTTTC.

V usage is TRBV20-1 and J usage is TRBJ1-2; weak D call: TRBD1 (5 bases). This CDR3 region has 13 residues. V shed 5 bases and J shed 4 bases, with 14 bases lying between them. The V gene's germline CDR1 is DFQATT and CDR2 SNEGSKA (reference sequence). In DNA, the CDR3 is TGCAGTGCTGCTGACAGATTTGGCTATGGCTACACCTTC. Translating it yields CSAADRFGYGYTF.

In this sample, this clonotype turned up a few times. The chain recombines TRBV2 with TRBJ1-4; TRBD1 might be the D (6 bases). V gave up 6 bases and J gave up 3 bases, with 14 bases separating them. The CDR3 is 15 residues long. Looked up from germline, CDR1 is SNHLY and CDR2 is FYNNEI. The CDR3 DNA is TGTGCCAGCAGCCCCAACAGGGCGGCTAATGAAAAACTGTTTTTT. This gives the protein CASSPNRAANEKLFF. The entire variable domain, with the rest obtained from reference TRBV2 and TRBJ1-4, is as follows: EPEVTQTPSHQVTQMGQEVILRCVPISNHLYFYWYRQILGQKVEFLVSFYNNEISEKSEIFDDQFSVERPDGSNFTLKIRSTKLEDSAMYFCASSPNRAANEKLFFGSGTQLSVL.